This T cell receptor (beta chain) originates from a study of blood T cell repertoires in COVID-19. Study details: Whether acute or convalescent, the COVID-19 samples came from the United States, Italy and Spain. PBMCs, B-cell-depleted T cells, or T cells provided the cDNA or gDNA that made up the material.

Per the original data handling: Reference gene primer amplification gave estimated nucleated cell counts. TCRdb keeps only in-frame clones here, not all; method: immunoSEQ multiplex PCR. V and J calls and clone size are as listed in that table; D and trimming were resolved from the DNA. The sample has 45,000 or so clones, approximately 80% seen once; the top ten hold 19%. This clone appeared once. The CDR3 is made up of 15 amino acids. V shed 5 bases and J 2 bases; nucleotides not matched to a gene: 4. Germline CDR1 SGHNT, CDR2 YENEEA. Sequences were obtained from peripheral blood. The receptor was derived from a man in his 70s with acute or convalescent COVID-19. V is TRBV11-3 and J is TRBJ2-1; TRBD1 aligns across 9 bases. Here the CDR3 reads CASSMGQGAYNEQFF. CDR3 bases: TGTGCCAGCAGCATGGGACAGGGCGCCTACAATGAGCAGTTCTTC.